The 31 T cell receptor beta chains in this list originate from one sample, sequenced in a study of cytomegalovirus exposure and HLA in healthy donors. A multiplex PCR was run with 60 Vbeta primers and 13 Jbeta primers. Assay used: immunoSEQ multiplex PCR; TCRdb lists only in-frame clones, some missing. The sample carries 150,000 to 160,000 clones, under 80% recorded once. Sequenced material: PBMCs. These receptors came from a man aged 25-40 years in good health and CMV-seronegative.

The V and J genes are TRBV7-9 and TRBJ1-3, with a tentative D call TRBD1 (5 bases). Germline V CDR1 and CDR2: SEHNR, FQNEAQ (reference sequence). V was trimmed by 3 bases and J by 0 bases, leaving 9 bases between them. The CDR3 covers 15 residues. CDR3 nucleotides: TGTGCCAGCAGCTTGGACACGAGCTCTGGAAACACCATATATTTT. Translating gives CASSLDTSSGNTIYF.

The chain is built from TRBV28 and TRBJ2-5; D unresolved. The end of the DNA aligns better with TRBJ2-7, so the J call may be wrong. CDR3 size: 14 residues. CDR1 is MDHEN and CDR2 is SYDVKM in the germline V gene. In nucleotides, the CDR3 is TGTGCCAGCAGTTTAGACTCGGATTTATACGAGCAGTACTTC. It specifies CASSLDSDLYEQYF.

The V call is TRBV6-5, the J call TRBJ1-2, with 9 bases matching TRBD1. Germline V gene data show CDR1 as MNHEY and CDR2 as SVGAGI. The length of the CDR3 is 16 residues. V trimming: 0 bases; J trimming: 8 bases; junction bases outside the gene matches: 10. The CDR3 sequence is CASSYSRSGQGRGYTF. The CDR3 DNA follows: TGTGCCAGCAGTTACTCGAGATCGGGACAGGGTAGGGGCTACACCTTC.

CDR3 sequence reads: CASRPGTGGSPLHF. Written as DNA, the CDR3 is TGTGCCAGCAGACCCGGGACAGGCGGTTCACCCCTCCACTTT. The rearrangement uses TRBV6-1 and TRBJ1-6; TRBD1 agrees at 8 bases. This CDR3 spans 14 amino acids. V shed 6 bases and J 9 bases; nucleotides not matched to a gene: 7. The germline gives CDR1 MNHNS, CDR2 SASEGT.

This clone was observed a single time. This chain connects TRBV5-4 to TRBJ2-3, with D unresolved. Germline assignment: CDR1 SGHNT and CDR2 YYREEE (reference sequence). V lost 0 bases, J lost 6 bases, and 5 bases lay in between. The CDR3 has 12 residues. CDR3 nucleotide sequence: TGTGCCAGCAGCTTGGATCGGGATACGCAGTATTTT. This translates into CASSLDRDTQYF.

This clone was seen only a few times. This chain connects TRBV4-3 to TRBJ2-1, with 8 positions matching TRBD2. V shed 0 bases and J 10 bases; nucleotides not matched to a gene: 5. CDR3 length: 14 amino acids. Germline CDR1 is LGHNA and CDR2 is YSLEER. The CDR3 is CASSQDALAGEQFF. As DNA, the CDR3 is TGCGCCAGCAGCCAAGATGCGCTAGCGGGCGAGCAGTTCTTC.

This clone was counted a few times. The CDR3 DNA reads as TGTGCCAGTAGCCTGGATCTATTCGGGGGGACGCTAGATGGCTACACCTTC. Translating gives CASSLDLFGGTLDGYTF. J is TRBJ1-2 and V is TRBV19, with D possibly TRBD1 on 5 matching bases. V was cut by 6 bases and J by 6 bases, with 26 bases left in between. The germline V gene has CDR1 LNHDA and CDR2 SQIVND (reference sequence). This CDR3 region has 17 residues. The whole variable domain, remainder taken from reference TRBV19 and TRBJ1-2, is DGGITQSPKYLFRKEGQNVTLSCEQNLNHDAMYWYRQDPGQGLRLIYYSQIVNDFQKGDIAEGYSVSREKKESFPLTVTSAQKNPTAFYLCASSLDLFGGTLDGYTFGSGTRLTVV.

The J gene is TRBJ2-1, the V gene TRBV4-2; 10 bases map to TRBD2. This CDR3 comprises 16 residues. V gave up 0 bases and J gave up 5 bases; unmatched junction bases: 4. Germline assignment: CDR1 LGHNA and CDR2 YNFKEQ. CDR3 loop: CASSQETAGGNNEQFF. The CDR3 bases are TGTGCCAGCAGCCAAGAGACAGCGGGGGGGAACAATGAGCAGTTCTTC.

This rearrangement joins TRBV6-5 to TRBJ1-4; D is unclear. Trimming shortened V by 3 bases and J by 8 bases, and 10 bases separated the two germline ends. From germline, CDR1 is MNHEY and CDR2 SVGAGI. This CDR3 is built from 13 residues. CDR3 in amino acids: CASSYNRGEKLFF. The CDR3, as DNA: TGTGCCAGCAGTTATAACCGAGGAGAAAAACTGTTTTTT.

V usage is TRBV9 and J usage is TRBJ2-2, with 9 bases identical to TRBD1. The CDR3 extends over 16 amino acids. J lost 2 bases, V lost 0 bases, and 2 bases had no gene match. The germline V gene encodes CDR1 SGDLS and CDR2 YYNGEE. The CDR3 region has the DNA TGTGCCAGCAGCGTAGTGGGACAGGGCAACACCGGGGAGCTGTTTTTT. This encodes CASSVVGQGNTGELFF.

This clone appeared a few times. The same CDR3 is also encoded by other DNA sequences in this sample. This chain joins TRBV2 and TRBJ1-1; weak D call: TRBD1 (6 bases). Germline V gives CDR1 SNHLY, CDR2 FYNNEI. V was pared by 6 bases and J by 2 bases, with 7 bases between. The CDR3 length is 12 residues. The CDR3 loop reads CASRTGNTEAFF. The CDR3 coding sequence is TGTGCCAGCAGGACAGGAAACACTGAAGCTTTCTTT. The full variable domain, its missing parts supplied by reference TRBV2 and TRBJ1-1, is EPEVTQTPSHQVTQMGQEVILRCVPISNHLYFYWYRQILGQKVEFLVSFYNNEISEKSEIFDDQFSVERPDGSNFTLKIRSTKLEDSAMYFCASRTGNTEAFFGQGTRLTVV.

This clone was recorded once. V gene TRBV25-1 combines with J gene TRBJ1-6; TRBD1 matches at 7 bases. This CDR3 has 13 residues. Losses at the gene ends were 9 bases for V and 7 bases for J; bases not matched to a gene: 6. The germline gives CDR1 MGHDK, CDR2 SYGVNS. CDR3 nucleotide sequence: TGTGCCAGTAGACAGGGCGGGAATTCACCCCTCCACTTT. This translates into CASRQGGNSPLHF.

The CDR3 nucleotides are TGTGCCAGCGCTAGCGGCACAGATACGCAGTATTTT. Amino acids: CASASGTDTQYF. The chain carries TRBV28 and TRBJ2-3; possible D gene TRBD2, 6 bases. Trimming cost V 8 bases and J 1 base, with 7 bases left between them. This CDR3 has 12 amino acids. Germline lookup yields CDR1 MDHEN and CDR2 SYDVKM.

The V and J genes are TRBV23-1 and TRBJ2-3; 9 bases line up with TRBD2. TRBV23-1 counts as an open reading frame of uncertain function. Losses at the gene ends were 0 bases for V and 2 bases for J; bases not matched to a gene: 12. The CDR3 is 19 amino acids. The CDR3 reads CASSQSSQERGEYTDTQYF. In nucleotides, the CDR3 is TGCGCCAGCAGTCAATCGTCGCAAGAGCGGGGGGAATACACAGATACGCAGTATTTT.

Details on this clone: Other DNA sequences in the sample encode the same CDR3. The chain recombines TRBV4-3 with TRBJ2-1; no clear D gene. From germline, CDR1 is LGHNA and CDR2 YSLEER. V was clipped by 0 bases and J by 0 bases, with 9 bases between them. CDR3 size: 16 residues. CDR3 in DNA: TGCGCCAGCAGCCAAGACTCCCTTAGCTCCTACAATGAGCAGTTCTTC. Its translation: CASSQDSLSSYNEQFF.

The chain joins TRBV5-6 to TRBJ2-7, with D maybe TRBD2 (5 bases). This CDR3 region has 14 residues. The V end lost 0 bases, the J end lost 0 bases, and 7 bases lay between the germline ends. Germline V CDR1 and CDR2: SGHDT, YYEEEE. The CDR3 DNA reads TGTGCCAGCAGCTTGGAAGGGAGCTCCTACGAGCAGTACTTC. Its translation: CASSLEGSSYEQYF.

As to this clone: The junction differs from germline at one of its ends, possibly a read error. CDR3 nucleotide sequence: TGTGCCAGCAGTGAGGGACAGGGAGGACAGCCCCAGAATTTT. Amino acids: CASSEGQGGQPQNF. The rearrangement uses TRBV6-1 and TRBJ1-5, with 9 bases identical to TRBD1. The CDR3 has 14 amino acids. CDR1 and CDR2 (germline): MNHNS, SASEGT.

The rearrangement links TRBV28 to TRBJ2-7; D not certain. Deletions cut 4 bases from V and 2 bases from J, with 12 bases between. Looked up from germline, CDR1 is MDHEN and CDR2 is SYDVKM. The CDR3 contains 14 residues. CDR3 residues: CASSSGLVTYEQYF. The DNA for the CDR3 is TGTGCCAGCAGTTCCGGTCTGGTGACCTACGAGCAGTACTTC. The full variable domain, completed using reference TRBV28 and TRBJ2-7, is DVKVTQSSRYLVKRTGEKVFLECVQDMDHENMFWYRQDPGLGLRLIYFSYDVKMKEKGDIPEGYSVSREKKERFSLILESASTNQTSMYLCASSSGLVTYEQYFGPGTRLTVT.

This clone was seen a few times. The chain combines TRBV5-4 with TRBJ2-7; D possibly corresponds to TRBD2 (5 bases). Germline CDR1 is SGHNT and CDR2 is YYREEE (reference sequence). V lost 4 bases and J 5 bases, leaving 22 bases between the germline ends. The CDR3 is 16 residues long. The CDR3 loop is CASSGSGRSASHEQYF. The DNA for the CDR3 is TGTGCCAGCAGCGGATCCGGACGGTCCGCTAGCCACGAGCAGTACTTC.

This clone was counted between two and nine times. The chain is built from TRBV13 and TRBJ1-3; the D is unclear. The CDR3 sequence is 15 residues long. Germline V gene data show CDR1 as PRHDT and CDR2 as FYEKMQ (reference sequence). Trimming pared 2 bases from V and 4 bases from J, leaving 12 bases between. The CDR3 bases are TGTGCCAGCAGCTTACAGGCGTCGGGAGGAAACACCATATATTTT. Translating it yields CASSLQASGGNTIYF. Based on the CDR3 plus reference TRBV13 and TRBJ1-3, the full variable domain is AAGVIQSPRHLIKEKRETATLKCYPIPRHDTVYWYQQGPGQDPQFLISFYEKMQSDKGSIPDRFSAQQFSDYHSELNMSSLELGDSALYFCASSLQASGGNTIYFGEGSWLTVV.

The V gene is TRBV7-2, the J gene TRBJ2-6, with 8 bases that match TRBD2. The CDR3 spans 19 residues. V was clipped by 2 bases and J by 0 bases; unmatched bases: 9. Germline assignment: CDR1 SGHTA and CDR2 FQGNSA. In nucleotides, the CDR3 is TGTGCCAGCAGCTTAACGGGGGGGGCCCTCTCCTCTGGGGCCAACGTCCTGACTTTC. This sequence encodes CASSLTGGALSSGANVLTF.

The chain employs TRBV6-1 and TRBJ1-1, with 12 bases fitting TRBD1. The J segment lost 6 bases and the V segment lost 2 bases, leaving 7 bases of the junction unmatched. CDR3 size: 16 residues. The germline gives CDR1 MNHNS, CDR2 SASEGT. CDR3 sequence: CASSERDRGLFAEAFF. CDR3 nucleotides: TGTGCCAGCAGTGAAAGGGACAGGGGGCTGTTCGCTGAAGCTTTCTTT.

The rearrangement joins TRBV28 to TRBJ2-5; D may be TRBD2 (5 bases). In germline, CDR1 is MDHEN, CDR2 SYDVKM. This CDR3 region has 13 residues. Trimming stripped 7 bases from V and 5 bases from J, with 14 bases between. The CDR3 DNA reads as TGTGCCAGCACTCCCTTCGGGGTGGAGACCCAGTACTTC. This gives the protein CASTPFGVETQYF.

The DNA for the CDR3 is TGTGCCAGCAGCTTACGCACGAGCAACAATGAGCAGTTCTTC. Its translation: CASSLRTSNNEQFF. The chain employs TRBV11-2 and TRBJ2-1, with unresolved D. Trimming left V 2 bases short and J 5 bases short, with 10 bases between. CDR1 and CDR2 (germline): SGHAT, FQNNGV. The CDR3 extends over 14 amino acids. The entire variable domain, with the rest obtained from reference TRBV11-2 and TRBJ2-1, is as follows: EAGVAQSPRYKIIEKRQSVAFWCNPISGHATLYWYQQILGQGPKLLIQFQNNGVVDDSQLPKDRFSAERLKGVDSTLKIQPAKLEDSAVYLCASSLRTSNNEQFFGPGTRLTVL.

This clone appeared a single time. The chain links TRBV30 to TRBJ2-1; TRBD1 matches 12 bases. The CDR3 is made up of 16 amino acids. The V gene end was trimmed by 0 bases and the J gene end by 7 bases; junction bases not matched to a gene: 7. Germline CDR1 and CDR2: GTSNPN and SVGIG (reference sequence). The CDR3, as DNA: TGTGCCTGGAGTGTGCTGGGACAGGGGGCGGGAAATGAGCAGTTCTTC. Translation gives CAWSVLGQGAGNEQFF.

J is TRBJ2-6 and V is TRBV7-2; the D is unclear. Germline values: CDR1 SGHTA, CDR2 FQGNSA. V was cut by 5 bases and J by 2 bases, with 10 bases left in between. The length of the CDR3 is 15 residues. The CDR3 reads CASSASSPGANVLTF. CDR3 nucleotide sequence: TGTGCCAGCAGCGCTTCGAGCCCTGGGGCCAACGTCCTGACTTTC.

The gene calls are TRBV6-5 and TRBJ1-5; maybe TRBD1 (5 bases). Trimming shortened V by 6 bases and J by 0 bases, and 12 bases separated the two germline ends. Germline CDR1 MNHEY, CDR2 SVGAGI. The CDR3 is made up of 15 amino acids. CDR3 in amino acids: CASRESGSSNQPQHF. The CDR3 nucleotides are TGTGCCAGCAGAGAATCAGGGTCTAGCAATCAGCCCCAGCATTTT.

This clone was recorded a few times. The V call is TRBV7-6, the J call TRBJ2-1, with D possibly being TRBD2 (5 bases). The CDR3 spans 14 residues. Germline-derived CDR1 and CDR2 are SGHVS and FNYEAQ. Trimming removed 1 base from V and 4 bases from J, with 8 bases in between. CDR3 loop: CASSLGGQYNEQFF. The CDR3 DNA is TGTGCCAGCAGCTTAGGAGGGCAATACAATGAGCAGTTCTTC.

Remarks on this clone: An end of the junction does not agree with germline; a read error may underlie this. This chain connects TRBV7-9 to TRBJ1-5, with 9 nucleotides matching TRBD1. The CDR3 runs 16 residues. The germline V gene encodes CDR1 SEHNR and CDR2 FQNEAQ (reference sequence). The CDR3, as DNA: TGTTCCAGCAGCTCGACAGGGGGTGCAGTCTATCAGCCCCAGCATTTT. Encoded protein: CSSSSTGGAVYQPQHF.

This clone has a single count. This chain joins TRBV28 and TRBJ1-1; 11 nucleotides match TRBD1. The V gene end was trimmed by 7 bases and the J gene end by 1 base; junction bases not matched to a gene: 8. This CDR3 spans 16 amino acids. CDR1 and CDR2 (germline): MDHEN, SYDVKM. As DNA, the CDR3 is TGTGCCAGCATCGTAGGGACAGGGGGTCCGAACACTGAAGCTTTCTTT. Its protein product is CASIVGTGGPNTEAFF.

V and J are TRBV29-1 and TRBJ2-1; 8 bases agree with TRBD1. Trimming removed 7 bases from V and 9 bases from J; junction bases left unmatched: 11. The CDR3 has 13 residues. CDR1 is SQVTM and CDR2 is ANQGSEA in the germline V gene. Written as DNA, the CDR3 is TGCAGCGCTTCAGGGGGCCCCAATACTGAGCAGTTCTTC. This sequence encodes CSASGGPNTEQFF.